Listed here are 5 T cell receptor beta chains from one sample, sequenced in a study of blood T cell repertoires in COVID-19. TCRdb keeps only in-frame clones here, not all; method: immunoSEQ multiplex PCR. The top ten hold roughly 2.4% of the sample, which has 200,000 to 250,000 clones, about 80% seen once. Sequences were obtained from peripheral blood. The receptor source for this set is a woman aged 55-75 years with acute or convalescent COVID-19.

The rearrangement joins TRBV2 to TRBJ1-1, with 8 bases matching TRBD1. V was clipped by 7 bases and J by 1 base; unmatched bases: 5. This CDR3 comprises 14 residues. Germline-derived CDR1 and CDR2 are SNHLY and FYNNEI. The CDR3, as DNA: TGTGCCAGCAAGAGGACAGGGCCGAACACTGAAGCTTTCTTT. Translated: CASKRTGPNTEAFF.

The chain links TRBV6-5 to TRBJ2-1, with D possibly being TRBD1 (5 bases). Germline assignment: CDR1 MNHEY and CDR2 SVGAGI. This CDR3 is 15 amino acids long. V was pared by 6 bases and J by 7 bases, with 19 bases between. CDR3 DNA: TGTGCCAGCAGCCCCTACGGCAGGGTTCTTAATGAGCAGTTCTTC. Translation: CASSPYGRVLNEQFF.

The chain uses TRBV5-1 and TRBJ1-5, with D tentatively TRBD1 (6 bases). Per germline, CDR1 SGHRS and CDR2 YFSETQ. Deletions cut 4 bases from V and 5 bases from J, with 10 bases between. The CDR3 extends over 13 amino acids. The CDR3 sequence is CASSPGVDQPQHF. In DNA form, the CDR3 reads TGCGCCAGCAGCCCAGGGGTTGATCAGCCCCAGCATTTT.

The chain employs TRBV14 and TRBJ1-2; no firm D call. The V end was cut by 5 bases, the J end by 4 bases, with 11 bases between. Germline CDR1 reads SGHDN; CDR2 reads FVKESK. There are 13 residues in the CDR3. The CDR3 is CASSVSGAYGYTF. The CDR3, as DNA: TGTGCCAGCAGCGTCTCGGGTGCCTATGGCTACACCTTC.

The chain recombines TRBV6-5 with TRBJ1-2; 8 positions agree with TRBD1. J was trimmed by 5 bases and V by 6 bases; bases with no gene match: 5. CDR1 and CDR2 (germline): MNHEY, SVGAGI. CDR3 length: 13 residues. Here the CDR3 reads CASSQDRDYGYTF. CDR3 DNA sequence: TGTGCCAGCAGCCAGGACAGGGATTATGGCTACACCTTC.